This T cell receptor (beta chain) was identified in a study of control samples from healthy donors and cancer patients. The CDR3 loop spans 15 amino acids. Trimming took off 2 bases at V and 1 base at J, with 11 bases between the two ends. Germline assignment: CDR1 MDHEN and CDR2 SYDVKM. Here immunoSEQ multiplex PCR was the method, and the copy in TCRdb shows in-frame clones only, minus some. Of roughly 150,000 clones listed, around 88% are singletons. Sequenced input: blood. This chain joins TRBV28 and TRBJ1-1; D gene uncertain. The receptor was derived from a man younger than 35 in good health. The CDR3 spells CASSLVSRKNTEAFF. CDR3 coding DNA: TGTGCCAGCAGTTTAGTTAGTAGGAAGAACACTGAAGCTTTCTTT.